The text below deals with one T cell receptor beta chain. This sample is drawn from a study of technical replicates of blood from several donors. Method: immunoSEQ multiplex PCR; TCRdb's copy keeps in-frame clones and lacks some. This sample has tens of thousands of clones; roughly 92% occur once, and the top ten carry 0.41%. Specimen: T cells isolated from PBMCs. This receptor was taken from a human donor in good health.

In DNA form, the CDR3 reads TGTGCCTGGAGTAATGGACAACAAAACTATGGCTACACCTTC. Translation: CAWSNGQQNYGYTF. The gene calls are TRBV30 and TRBJ1-2; maybe TRBD1 (5 bases). This CDR3 comprises 14 residues. The V gene's germline CDR1 is GTSNPN and CDR2 SVGIG (reference sequence). The V end lost 2 bases, the J end lost 2 bases, and 12 bases lay between the germline ends.